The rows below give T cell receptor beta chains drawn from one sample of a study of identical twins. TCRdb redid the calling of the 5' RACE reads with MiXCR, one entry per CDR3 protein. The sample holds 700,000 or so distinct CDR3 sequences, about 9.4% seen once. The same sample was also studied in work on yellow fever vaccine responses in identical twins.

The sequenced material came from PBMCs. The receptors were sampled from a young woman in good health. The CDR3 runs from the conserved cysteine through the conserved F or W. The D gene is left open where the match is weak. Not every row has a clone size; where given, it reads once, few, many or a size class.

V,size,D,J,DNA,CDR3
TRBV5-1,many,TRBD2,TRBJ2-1,TGTGCCAGCAGCCCCGGGACTAGCGGGAGCAATGAGCAGTTCTTC,CASSPGTSGSNEQFF
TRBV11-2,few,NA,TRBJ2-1,TGTGCCAGCAGCCAACTGGGAGGTTACAATGAGCAGTTCTTC,CASSQLGGYNEQFF
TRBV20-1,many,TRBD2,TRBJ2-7,TGCAGTGCTAGAGAAGTAGCGGGAGGCGAGCAGTACTTC,CSAREVAGGEQYF
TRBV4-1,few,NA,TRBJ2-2,TGCGCCAGCAGCCAACCGGGAGATGACACCGGGGAGCTGTTTTTT,CASSQPGDDTGELFF
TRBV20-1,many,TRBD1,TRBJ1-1,TGCAGTCCCGCAGGGGGCCTTAACACTGAAGCTTTCTTT,CSPAGGLNTEAFF
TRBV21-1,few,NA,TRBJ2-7,TGTGCCAGCAGAGCTGACGGATTCTCCTACGAGCAGTACTTC,CASRADGFSYEQYF
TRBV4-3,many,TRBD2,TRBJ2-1,TGCGCCAGCAGCCTCGAGCGGGAGTACAATGAGCAGTTCTTC,CASSLEREYNEQFF
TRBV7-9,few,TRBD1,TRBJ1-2,TGTGCCAGCAGGTCCGACAGGGGCTTCTATGGCTACACCTTC,CASRSDRGFYGYTF
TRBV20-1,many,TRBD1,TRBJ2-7,TGCAGTGCTATAGGTCGGGACAGGGTCTACGAGCAGTACTTC,CSAIGRDRVYEQYF
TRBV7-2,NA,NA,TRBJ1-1,TGTGCCAGCAGCTTACTCGGGCGGGGTAACACTGAAGCTTTCTTT,CASSLLGRGNTEAFF